What follows are 16 T cell receptor beta chains derived from one specimen sequenced in a study of T cell responses to AZD1222 COVID-19 vaccine. Sequencing was performed with immunoSEQ multiplex PCR; in TCRdb, only in-frame clones are kept and a portion is missing. Among about 260,000 clones listed, roughly 93% were seen once. This specimen consisted of peripheral blood, obtained on day 0 of AZD1222 vaccination. These receptors all stem from an adult in good health.

V gene TRBV7-2 combines with J gene TRBJ2-1; D perhaps matches TRBD2 (5 bases). The germline V gene encodes CDR1 SGHTA and CDR2 FQGNSA. V shed 1 base and J shed 6 bases, with 10 bases lying between them. There are 14 residues in the CDR3. The CDR3 region is CASSLVRGSNEQFF. Written as DNA, the CDR3 is TGTGCCAGCAGCTTAGTTCGAGGGAGCAATGAGCAGTTCTTC.

The chain is built from TRBV29-1 and TRBJ2-1; D may match TRBD1 or TRBD2 (6 bases each). This CDR3 is 14 amino acids long. The germline V and J ends were trimmed by 3 bases and 6 bases, with 15 bases remaining between them. The germline gives CDR1 SQVTM, CDR2 ANQGSEA. CDR3 nucleotide sequence: TGCAGCGTTGACGGGGGCGCTGGGGGCAATGAGCAGTTCTTC. As protein: CSVDGGAGGNEQFF.

The V and J genes are TRBV7-2 and TRBJ2-1; no reliable D call. Trimming took off 1 base at V and 8 bases at J, with 9 bases between the two ends. This CDR3 spans 13 amino acids. Germline V gene data show CDR1 as SGHTA and CDR2 as FQGNSA. Written as DNA, the CDR3 is TGTGCCAGCAGCTTAGTGACTGGTGATGAGCAGTTCTTC. Encoded protein: CASSLVTGDEQFF.

This clone was counted between two and nine times. The V and J genes are TRBV6-5 and TRBJ2-1, with no clear D. Germline assignment: CDR1 MNHEY and CDR2 SVGAGI. This CDR3 is 13 amino acids long. V shed 6 bases and J shed 5 bases, with 11 bases lying between them. CDR3 region: CASSQRANNEQFF. Written as DNA, the CDR3 is TGTGCCAGCAGCCAACGGGCTAACAATGAGCAGTTCTTC.

The J gene is TRBJ2-7, the V gene TRBV20-1; D not certain. Germline CDR1 DFQATT, CDR2 SNEGSKA (reference sequence). Trimming shortened V by 1 base and J by 2 bases, and 3 bases separated the two germline ends. This CDR3 is built from 11 residues. The CDR3, as DNA: TGCAGTGCTAGAGCTACCTACGAGCAGTACTTC. It specifies CSARATYEQYF.

V and J are TRBV6-5 and TRBJ2-7, with D perhaps being TRBD1 or TRBD2 (6 bases each). Germline lookup yields CDR1 MNHEY and CDR2 SVGAGI. Trimming stripped 6 bases from V and 3 bases from J, with 18 bases between. The CDR3 extends over 15 amino acids. The CDR3 nucleotides are TGTGCCAGCAGCCAAGGAAGGGGGGCGAGCTACGAGCAGTACTTC. Protein: CASSQGRGASYEQYF.

This chain links TRBV27 with TRBJ2-4, with 7 nucleotides matching TRBD1. V was clipped by 5 bases and J by 4 bases; unmatched bases: 5. The CDR3 covers 14 residues. Germline CDR1 is MNHEY and CDR2 is SMNVEV (reference sequence). Here the CDR3 DNA reads TGTGCCAGCAGTGACAGGGCCGATAAAAACATTCAGTACTTC. It yields the protein CASSDRADKNIQYF.

The chain carries TRBV28 and TRBJ2-2, with 7 bases identical to TRBD2. CDR3 length equals 16 residues. CDR1 MDHEN and CDR2 SYDVKM come from the germline V gene. V shed 3 bases, J shed 2 bases, and the junction held 6 bases outside the gene matches. The chain's CDR3 is CASSFLAGVNTGELFF. DNA of the CDR3: TGTGCCAGCAGTTTTCTCGCGGGGGTTAACACCGGGGAGCTGTTTTTT. The whole variable domain, filled in from reference TRBV28 and TRBJ2-2, reads DVKVTQSSRYLVKRTGEKVFLECVQDMDHENMFWYRQDPGLGLRLIYFSYDVKMKEKGDIPEGYSVSREKKERFSLILESASTNQTSMYLCASSFLAGVNTGELFFGEGSRLTVL.

The CDR3 spells CASSETRTGDTGELFF. The CDR3 DNA reads as TGTGCCAGCAGTGAGACTCGGACAGGGGACACCGGGGAGCTGTTTTTT. This sequence joins TRBV28 and TRBJ2-2, with 9 positions matching TRBD1. From germline, CDR1 is MDHEN and CDR2 SYDVKM. Trimming removed 5 bases from V and 3 bases from J; junction bases left unmatched: 7. This CDR3 spans 16 amino acids.

This clone was detected only once. This sequence joins TRBV11-2 and TRBJ2-3, with 7 bases fitting TRBD2. Germline CDR1 SGHAT, CDR2 FQNNGV. The junction had 4 bases not matched to a gene; V was cut back by 8 bases and J by 2 bases. This CDR3 comprises 13 residues. In DNA, the CDR3 is TGTGCCAGCGGCAGCGGGGACACAGATACGCAGTATTTT. Amino acids: CASGSGDTDTQYF.

CDR3 sequence reads: CATSVLGQGEAFF. CDR3 bases: TGTGCCACCAGCGTTCTGGGGCAGGGGGAAGCTTTCTTT. The rearrangement uses TRBV15 and TRBJ1-1; possibly TRBD1 for D (6 bases). This CDR3 has 13 amino acids. V lost 5 bases, J lost 8 bases, and 15 bases lay in between. Germline CDR1 reads LNHNV; CDR2 reads YYDKDF (reference sequence).

This rearrangement joins TRBV10-3 to TRBJ2-3; D unclear. Germline V lookup: CDR1 ENHRY, CDR2 SYGVKD. The CDR3 contains 13 residues. Trimming cost V 2 bases and J 6 bases, with 9 bases left between them. This chain's CDR3 is CAISEHSLDTQYF. CDR3 coding DNA: TGTGCCATCAGTGAGCACTCCCTGGATACGCAGTATTTT.

V gene TRBV7-2 combines with J gene TRBJ1-3, with a possible D match to TRBD1 (5 bases). The ends were cut back, 1 base at V and 4 bases at J, with 11 bases in the middle. Germline values: CDR1 SGHTA, CDR2 FQGNSA. The CDR3 runs 15 residues. The DNA of the CDR3 is TGTGCCAGCAGCTTAGTTCAGGGACGGGGAAACACCATATATTTT. Protein: CASSLVQGRGNTIYF.

The rearrangement links TRBV14 to TRBJ1-2, with 9 bases that match TRBD1. V shed 2 bases and J 8 bases; nucleotides not matched to a gene: 0. Germline lookup yields CDR1 SGHDN and CDR2 FVKESK. This CDR3 contains 12 residues. The CDR3 reads CASSQTGGGYTF. CDR3 in DNA: TGTGCCAGCAGCCAAACAGGGGGCGGCTACACCTTC.

This clone was recorded a few times. The chain links TRBV4-2 to TRBJ2-7; no reliable D call. Germline V lookup: CDR1 LGHNA, CDR2 YNFKEQ. Trimming pared 0 bases from V and 2 bases from J, leaving 11 bases between. This CDR3 is 15 amino acids long. The DNA of the CDR3 is TGTGCCAGCAGCCAAGATCTGACGGTGACCTACGAGCAGTACTTC. Protein sequence: CASSQDLTVTYEQYF.

The chain has TRBV12-3 or TRBV12-4 and TRBJ2-3; D not certain. V lost 7 bases to trimming and J lost 4 bases, with 12 bases between them. The CDR3 is made up of 13 amino acids. In DNA form, the CDR3 reads TGTGCCAGCACAAATAGGGCGGCAGATACGCAGTATTTT. It specifies CASTNRAADTQYF.